This T cell receptor (beta chain) was identified during a study of cytomegalovirus exposure and HLA in healthy donors (dated by TCRdb to the late 2010s). For the wider study: According to an earlier analysis of several hundred of the donors, about 179 million T cells yielded 117 million unique TCR beta sequences and about 300 Gb of sequence data. Rather than drawing on any new phenotypic data, the later analysis identified candidate immune exposures from TCR beta sequences and the way those sequences occurred across donors. Every discovery cohort repertoire had been produced on one sequencing platform. Roughly 300 gigabases of sequencing data and around 85 million unique TCR sequences made up an early release that covered approximately 650 HLA-typed donors. An earlier analysis of approximately 500 of the donors applied high-throughput TCR beta sequencing to assess whether each TCR beta V gene segment acted as functional or pseudogenic. The study combined high-throughput TCR immunosequencing, statistical association of individual TCRs with disease status, and machine learning to predict cytomegalovirus infection status. Both class I and class II loci were covered by HLA typing, at four-digit resolution. The T cell repertoires of about 700 subjects were profiled by immunosequencing and related to cytomegalovirus serostatus. In a later analysis, previously published TCR beta repertoires from about 640 donors were re-analyzed and high-resolution HLA genotyping was added so that TCR occurrence patterns could be studied. Among 300 to 450 genotyped donors of the cohort, an average of about 240,000 unique TCR beta nucleotide sequences were sequenced per donor, around 18% of them non-productive. Four to six DR-DQ haplotypes were handled as single units for association and clustering, since linkage in the cohort was strong. In addition to the first cohort of about 650 subjects, a separate validation cohort of 100 to 150 different subjects was used. The study aimed to test whether cataloging public T cell receptors could reveal signatures of past pathogen exposure. The number of typed donors differed by locus: roughly 629-640 for A, B, C, DRB1 and DQB1; 500 to 550 for DQA1; 606 for DPA1; and 400 to 480 for DPB1. The genetic ancestry cluster associated with self-reported Caucasian donors included about 84% of the roughly 360 genotyped donors. Genome-wide SNP genotypes for about 65% of the roughly 670 donors were used in a later genetic analysis, which treated that subset as a discovery cohort. Donor age, sex, ethnicity and CMV serostatus were collected together with the repertoire data. General study outcomes and caveats: Most TCR sequences were observed very rarely across donors, whereas some public TCRs were present in many individuals. In vitro tests confirmed that a few of the cytomegalovirus-associated TCR beta chains recognize cytomegalovirus antigens. A later analysis associated 16,951 TCR beta sequences with specific HLA alleles at a false discovery rate of 0.05. In a later analysis, TCR association rates were found to vary across HLA loci, with the most associated TCRs seen for DRB1 alleles and the fewest for HLA-C alleles. Linkage disequilibrium might explain the correlated functional status among segregating V segments, but an unknown experimental factor could not be excluded. An earlier analysis of 587 of the donors showed that most TCR beta V segments appeared in productive rearrangements either about 87% or about 30% of the time, which broadly matched IMGT annotations. A later genetic analysis associated a missense DCLRE1C variant with V-gene and J-gene trimming of TCR beta chains, and an independent cohort replicated the association. Immune exposure information for the cohort was limited to CMV serostatus. In a later genetic analysis, fewer N-insertions in productive TCRs were reported among donors in an Asian-associated ancestry cluster than the approximately 710-donor mean. When HLA alleles, especially DR and DQ, strongly co-occurred, TCR associations were difficult to assign to individual alleles. It was suggested by the authors that the approach could potentially be generalized to other disease states and immunological phenotypes. Roughly uniform sequencing depth across donors was assumed in presence/absence analyses, although this assumption may not hold. A group of highly shared sequence variants was considered likely to be a technical artifact of the sequencing pipeline. The study listed approximately 150 TCR beta chains as associated with cytomegalovirus. The earlier analysis of a few hundred of the donors excluded roughly 17 rarely observed V segments, including chromosome 9 orphons, because counts were too low. Compared with equally common non-associated chains, HLA-associated TCR beta chains in a later analysis were more clonally expanded and had lower generation probabilities. In this cohort, only TCR beta chains were sequenced, and detectable features were limited by the absence of alpha or paired-chain data. According to a later analysis, parvovirus B19, influenza, CMV and Epstein-Barr virus appeared linked to several top co-occurrence clusters. According to a later analysis, most CMV-associated TCR beta chains appeared to be HLA-restricted, and the HLA associations seemed to be driven largely by CMV exposure. A further reported finding was that TCR beta sequences accurately predicted the HLA-A and HLA-B alleles for most subjects in the first cohort. The classifier was reported to diagnose cytomegalovirus status with high specificity and sensitivity in both the original and validation cohorts. Because HLA typing was unavailable for some donors at each locus, only the typed subset was used in association tests.

Library preparation employed the immunoSEQ multiplex PCR assay. A mixture of 60 forward primers for TCR Vbeta segments and 13 reverse primers for TCR Jbeta segments was used in the multiplex PCR. The CDR3 region of rearranged TCR beta genes was amplified from genomic DNA with a multiplex PCR assay. Amplified TCR beta libraries were sequenced as 87-base-pair reads on the Illumina HiSeq System. Regarding the original processing steps: Across the 700 or so repertoires, a later analysis counted approximately 75 million unique TCR beta chains, roughly 11 million of which were shared by at least two donors. Raw reads were error-corrected and collapsed into unique sequences by a nearest-neighbor algorithm in which closely related sequences were merged to remove PCR and sequencing errors. CDR3 sequences were aligned to IMGT reference sequences to assign V, D and J gene segments. For a sequence to be retained, a match of at least six nucleotides to both a V gene segment and a J gene segment was required. Rearrangements were classified as productive when the CDR3 lacked stop codons and remained in frame with V and J, and all other rearrangements were classified as non-productive. Following IMGT convention, CDR3 was defined as the stretch from the second conserved V-encoded cysteine to the conserved J-encoded phenylalanine. The earlier analysis of 450 to 750 of the donors excluded any sequence lacking an unambiguous match to a single V gene segment. In an earlier analysis of almost 600 of the donors, a V segment was called functional when productive rearrangements were above 56.7%, and segregating when the standard deviation between donors exceeded 5%. A statistical classification framework was developed to diagnose cytomegalovirus status using the catalog of TCR beta chain sequences. V and J gene assignment, in a later analysis, came from comparing TCR nucleotide sequences with IMGT/GENE-DB human TR gene sequences. The TCRdist pipeline was used in a later analysis to assign CDR3 sequences and most-parsimonious VDJ recombination scenarios. In a later analysis, every TCR beta chain was defined by the combination of its CDR3 amino acid sequence and its V-gene family, and reads without a unique V-gene family were dropped. In a later analysis, 500 to 650 highly shared, low-generation-probability nucleotide sequences were removed to address suspected cross-contamination and a sequencing artifact. In a later analysis, a clonal expansion index for each public chain was calculated from normalized within-repertoire ranks of inferred template counts. In a later analysis, generation probabilities were computed with a VDJ recombination model fitted to out-of-frame rearrangements, and the resulting probabilities were checked against IGoR. A later analysis scored TCR-TCR, TCR-HLA and TCR-CMV co-occurrence with hypergeometric tests, applying a repertoire-size bias correction to TCR pairs. To estimate false discovery rates, a later analysis permuted the HLA or CMV assignments 20 times. A later analysis grouped co-occurring TCRs with DBSCAN, adding TCRdist sequence similarity when clustering within HLA-allele-positive subsets. For co-occurrence clustering, repertoires with fewer than 30,000 or more than 120,000 public chains were excluded, along with five repertoires with anomalous nucleotide sharing. In its TCRdb copy, this immuneACCESS table keeps in-frame sequences only and misses some clones. Where compared with another copy, unresolved V genes explain less than half of these, and the others have no known cause. Clone size and V and J calls were adopted from that table, with D and trimming inferred from the DNA. The sample table includes around 140,000 clones. 1.5% to 2% of the sample is taken by the ten largest.

Comments on this clone: The specificity of this receptor is unknown.

The cohort comprised 666 healthy bone marrow donors. At the time of sampling, every cohort member was nominally healthy, though immune exposures that went unrecorded were likely present. The donor was CMV seropositive and was included in the group of some 290 seropositive cohort members. A peripheral blood sample was provided by each donor, and peripheral blood mononuclear cells were used for TCR beta sequencing. Genomic DNA extraction from the blood cell samples was performed with the Qiagen DNeasy Blood Extraction Kit. The sample comprised PBMCs. The TCR sequence derives from a woman in her forties in good health and CMV-seropositive.

At the DNA level, the sequence is TGCAGCGTTCGCGGCAGGCAGGGGTCCTACGAGCAGTACTTC. This codes for CSVRGRQGSYEQYF. This receptor chain uses TRBV29-1 and TRBJ2-7, and perhaps TRBD1 as D gene, on 6 matching bases. V is clipped by 5 bases and J by 1 base, and the sequence between their germline boundaries is 15 bases long. CDR1 and CDR2 (SQVTM, ANQGSEA) derive from the germline V gene. The CDR3 measures 14 amino acids from cysteine to phenylalanine. Just CDR3 DNA is preserved here, 42 bases in frame from base 1.